The 15 T cell receptor beta chains given below trace back to one sample, sequenced in a study of molecular identifiers for immune sequencing clone quantification. TCRdb passed the PCR reads through MiXCR, listing each CDR3 protein once. In the table there are 400,000 to 600,000 distinct CDR3 sequences, around 23% of which are singletons. The sample consisted of naive CD8+ T cells from blood, with Jurkat cell RNA spiked in. Subset meaning: FACS-sorted CD8+CD4-CCR7+CD45RA+ naive T cells. These receptor sequences come from a human donor in good health. Some libraries in this study had Jurkat cell RNA spiked in.

Comment on this clonotype: A much larger clone lies a single base off, so this may be a read error. The gene calls are TRBV4-1 and TRBJ2-7; 8 bases fit TRBD2. The CDR3 has 15 amino acids. CDR1 and CDR2 (germline): MGHRA, YSYEKL. With 0 bases clipped from V and 6 bases from J, the junction kept 7 bases outside the gene matches. The CDR3, as DNA: TGCGCCAGCAGCCAAGATCCTCGACTAGCGAGCGAGCAGTACTTC. Amino acid sequence: CASSQDPRLASEQYF.

This clonotype has a handful of counts. The rearrangement uses TRBV12-3 or TRBV12-4 and TRBJ2-1, with D perhaps TRBD2 (6 bases). CDR3 length: 16 residues. The V end lost 6 bases, the J end lost 0 bases, and 15 bases lay between the germline ends. The CDR3 protein is CASSALALSSYNEQFF. CDR3 nucleotide sequence: TGTGCCAGCAGCGCCCTAGCGCTGAGCTCCTACAATGAGCAGTTCTTC.

The sample holds many counts of this clonotype. This chain joins TRBV5-1 and TRBJ2-5; 8 bases match TRBD2. Germline CDR1 reads SGHRS; CDR2 reads YFSETQ. Trimming took 7 bases from V and 3 from J; bases not matched to a gene: 8. This CDR3 is built from 14 residues. The CDR3 DNA follows: TGCGCCAGCGAGGGGAGTAGCGGGAAAGAGACCCAGTACTTC. This encodes CASEGSSGKETQYF.

This chain joins TRBV19 and TRBJ2-7; D is possibly TRBD2 (5 bases). The V end was cut by 9 bases, the J end by 9 bases, with 15 bases between. The V gene's germline CDR1 is LNHDA and CDR2 SQIVND (reference sequence). This CDR3 is 11 amino acids long. For the CDR3, the DNA is TGTGCCAGCCAGTACGGGGTCGGGCAGTACTTC. This codes for CASQYGVGQYF.

Turning to this clonotype: This clone may be a read error of a much larger clone one base away. The chain combines TRBV7-9 with TRBJ2-3; 7 bases fit TRBD1. Germline values: CDR1 SEHNR, CDR2 FQNEAQ (reference sequence). The CDR3 has 16 residues. CDR3 sequence (DNA): TGTGCCAGCAGCTCCGCCCAAGACAGGGTCACAGTTACGCAGTATTTT. It specifies CASSSAQDRVTVTQYF.

This clonotype was seen many times. This sequence joins TRBV7-9 and TRBJ2-3; 11 nucleotides match TRBD1. Trimming removed 5 bases from V and 1 base from J; junction bases left unmatched: 17. The CDR3 loop spans 20 amino acids. CDR1 SEHNR and CDR2 FQNEAQ come from the germline V gene (reference sequence). The CDR3 DNA sequence: TGTGCCAGCAGCCCGAGCGGGACAGGGGGACTATCCTACGGCACAGATACGCAGTATTTT. It specifies CASSPSGTGGLSYGTDTQYF.

Ten or more counts support this clonotype. V gene TRBV19 combines with J gene TRBJ2-3; D remains unclear. Germline V lookup: CDR1 LNHDA, CDR2 SQIVND (reference sequence). Trimming left V 5 bases short and J 4 bases short, with 13 bases between. The CDR3 is made up of 14 amino acids. The CDR3 DNA reads as TGTGCCAGTAGTGATTGGGTGTCTCCAGATACGCAGTATTTT. Amino acids: CASSDWVSPDTQYF.

As regards this clonotype: The germline gene is not matched at one end of the junction; a read error may be the cause. This chain uses TRBV7-9 with TRBJ2-1, with TRBD2 as a possible D gene (6 bases). The germline V gene has CDR1 SEHNR and CDR2 FQNEAQ (reference sequence). The CDR3 has 12 amino acids. The CDR3 sequence is CASSLSGNEQLF. The CDR3 DNA reads as TGTGCCAGCAGCCTTAGCGGTAATGAGCAGCTCTTC.

This clonotype came up once. Being one base from a much bigger clone, this may be a read error. The V call is TRBV12-3 or TRBV12-4, the J call TRBJ1-1; D is ambiguous. The CDR3 loop spans 14 amino acids. The CDR3 coding sequence is TGTGCCGGCAGTTTTTCCCTGATGAACACTGAAGCTTTCTTT. Residues: CAGSFSLMNTEAFF.

Here the CDR3 DNA reads TGTGCCAGCAGTTCCCCACTAGCGGGAGCTGCAAATGAGCAGTTCTTC. Residues: CASSSPLAGAANEQFF. V gene TRBV12-3 or TRBV12-4 combines with J gene TRBJ2-1; TRBD2 matches 11 bases. V was clipped by 4 bases and J by 7 bases; unmatched bases: 9. The CDR3 has 16 amino acids.

This clonotype has at least ten counts. The chain links TRBV29-1 to TRBJ1-2, with D perhaps TRBD1 (6 bases). The length of the CDR3 is 16 residues. V lost 0 bases and J lost 4, with 18 bases in between. Per germline, CDR1 SQVTM and CDR2 ANQGSEA. The DNA for the CDR3 is TGCAGCGTTGAAGACCACACCAGGGGTTCTCTCTATGGCTACACCTTC. As protein: CSVEDHTRGSLYGYTF.

This clonotype was recorded a few times. The chain uses TRBV27 and TRBJ2-7; a weak D match, TRBD1 (5 bases). The germline V gene encodes CDR1 MNHEY and CDR2 SMNVEV (reference sequence). Trimming left V 4 bases short and J 3 bases short, with 13 bases between. The CDR3 runs to 14 residues. CDR3 sequence (DNA): TGTGCCAGCAGTTCAGGGCTTTCAAACTACGAGCAGTACTTC. It translates to CASSSGLSNYEQYF.

The table lists this clonotype with many counts. The chain joins TRBV7-9 to TRBJ1-5, with D hard to call. The CDR3 has 12 amino acids. Germline lookup yields CDR1 SEHNR and CDR2 FQNEAQ (reference sequence). Trimming cost V 5 bases and J 6 bases, with 8 bases left between them. The CDR3 here is CASSAWGQPQHF. The CDR3 DNA is TGTGCCAGCAGCGCCTGGGGTCAGCCCCAGCATTTT.

In this sample, this clonotype turned up a few times. The genes are TRBV12-3 or TRBV12-4 and TRBJ2-7; D remains unclear. CDR3 length equals 12 residues. With 6 bases removed from V and 6 bases from J, the gap between germline ends came to 12 bases. CDR3 DNA: TGTGCCAGCAGCGTTGTTAAGGGCGAGCAGTACTTC. It is translated as CASSVVKGEQYF.

This clonotype has just a few counts. The CDR3 DNA is TGTGCCAGCTCACCACCGCAGCGGGAGCTACAAGAGACCCAGTACTTC. Translation: CASSPPQRELQETQYF. This chain connects TRBV18 to TRBJ2-5; 8 nucleotides match TRBD2. V gave up 0 bases and J gave up 2 bases; unmatched junction bases: 5. This CDR3 has 16 amino acids. Germline CDR1 KGHSH, CDR2 LQKENI.